The T cell receptor (beta chain) described here comes from a study of cytomegalovirus exposure and HLA in healthy donors. Study findings and constraints: Previously analyzed data showed that most TCR beta V segments were productive at a frequency of about 87% or about 30%.

The PCR contained 60 Vbeta and 13 Jbeta primers. Only in-frame clones appear in the TCRdb table, and some are missing; sequencing was by immunoSEQ multiplex PCR. The table has roughly 120,000 clones, approximately 69% seen once; the top ten hold 4.2%. Each donor was nominally healthy when sampled (though unrecorded immune exposures were likely). A note on this clone: Its specificity is unknown.

Germline V gene sequence: CDR1 SEHNR, CDR2 FQNEAQ (reference sequence). V shed 0 bases, J shed 7 bases, and the junction held 5 bases outside the gene matches. The CDR3 has 15 residues. This chain joins TRBV7-9 and TRBJ2-7, with TRBD2 matching 11 bases. This TCR came from a woman in her 40s in good health and CMV-seropositive. Sequencing input: PBMCs. This chain's CDR3 is CASSLALAGVGEQYF. In nucleotides, the CDR3 is TGTGCCAGCAGCTTAGCACTAGCGGGAGTAGGGGAGCAGTACTTC.